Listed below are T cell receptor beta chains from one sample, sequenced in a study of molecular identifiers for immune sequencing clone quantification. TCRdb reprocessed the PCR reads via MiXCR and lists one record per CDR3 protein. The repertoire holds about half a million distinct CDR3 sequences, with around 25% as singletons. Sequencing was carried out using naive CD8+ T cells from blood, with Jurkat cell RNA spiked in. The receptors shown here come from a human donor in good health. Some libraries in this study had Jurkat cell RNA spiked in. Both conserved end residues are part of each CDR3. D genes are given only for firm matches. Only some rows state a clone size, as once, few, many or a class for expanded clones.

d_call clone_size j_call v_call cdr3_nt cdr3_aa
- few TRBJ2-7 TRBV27 TGTGCCAGCAGTTCGGAGGGAAACGAGCAGTACTTC CASSSEGNEQYF
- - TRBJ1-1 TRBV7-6 TGTGCCAGCAGCCCCGAACCCCTAGGCACTGAAGCTTTCTTT CASSPEPLGTEAFF
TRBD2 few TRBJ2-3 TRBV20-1 TGCAGTGCTAGAGGGGGGCTAGCGGGAGCGGTCGGCACAGATACGCAGTATTTT CSARGGLAGAVGTDTQYF
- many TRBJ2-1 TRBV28 TGTGCCAGCAGTTTTCGAGCCCGAACTTACAATGAGCAGTTCTTC CASSFRARTYNEQFF
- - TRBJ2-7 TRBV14 TGTGCCAGCAGCCAAGATATTGCTACAGGTTACACCTACGAGCAGTACTTC CASSQDIATGYTYEQYF
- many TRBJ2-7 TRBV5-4 TGTGCCAGCAGTTTAGGGAGCTCCGAGCAGTACTTC CASSLGSSEQYF
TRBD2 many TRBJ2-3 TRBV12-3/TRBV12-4 TGTGCCAGCAGTTTAAAGCTAGCGGGCACAGATACGCAGTATTTT CASSLKLAGTDTQYF
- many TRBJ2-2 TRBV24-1 TGTGCCACCAGTGATTTCGAGAGGGACACCGGGGAGCTGTTTTTT CATSDFERDTGELFF
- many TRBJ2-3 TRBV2 TGTGCCAGCAGTGACGGCGGGACGGGGGCAGATACGCAGTATTTT CASSDGGTGADTQYF
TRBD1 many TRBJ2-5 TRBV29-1 TGCAGTAGACAGGGGTCGGACCAAGAGACCCAGTACTTC CSRQGSDQETQYF
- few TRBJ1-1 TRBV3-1 TGTGCCAGCAGCCAAGGCGAGACTGAAGCTTTCTTT CASSQGETEAFF
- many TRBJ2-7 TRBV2 TGTGCCAGCAGTGAGGGACTCCCCTACGAGCAGTACTTC CASSEGLPYEQYF
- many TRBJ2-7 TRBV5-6 TGTGCCAGCAGCCCGGGCGTCGGGATTTTCGAGCAGTACTTC CASSPGVGIFEQYF
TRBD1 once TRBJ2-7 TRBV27 TGTGCCAGCAGTTTAACCGGGACAGGGGACTACGAGCAGTACTTC CASSLTGTGDYEQYF
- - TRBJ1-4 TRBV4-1 TGCGCCAGCAGCCAAGATCTTCCGGGACTTGGGGAAAAACTGTTTTTT CASSQDLPGLGEKLFF
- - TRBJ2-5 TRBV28 TGTGCCAGCAGTTTGAAAGAAAAGGGAGAGACCCAGTACTTC CASSLKEKGETQYF
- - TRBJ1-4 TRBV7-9 TGTGCCAGCAGCCCCCAGGGACCCTGGAATGAAAGACTGTTTTTT CASSPQGPWNERLFF
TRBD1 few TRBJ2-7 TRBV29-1 TGCAGCGTTGAGCAGGGACAGAATTTTCCCTACGAGCAGTACTTC CSVEQGQNFPYEQYF
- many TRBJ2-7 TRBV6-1 TGTGCCAGCGCCTGGACTATATCCTACGAGCAGTACTTC CASAWTISYEQYF
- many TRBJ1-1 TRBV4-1 TGCGCCAGCAGCCAATCAAGAACCCAAGAAGCTTTCTTT CASSQSRTQEAFF
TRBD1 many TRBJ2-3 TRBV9 TGTGCCAGCAGCGTAACAGGGGGTAGCGCAGATACGCAGTATTTT CASSVTGGSADTQYF
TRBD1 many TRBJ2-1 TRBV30 TGTGCCTGGAGTGTACGGGGACAGGCGGGTCCCTACAATGAGCAGTTCTTC CAWSVRGQAGPYNEQFF
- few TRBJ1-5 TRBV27 TGTGCCAGCAGCACTTTACCGGGACTTCTTAGCAATCAGCCCCAGCATTTT CASSTLPGLLSNQPQHF
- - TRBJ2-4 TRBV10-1 TGCGCCAGCAGCCGGACCCCTTGGGACATTCAGTACTTC CASSRTPWDIQYF
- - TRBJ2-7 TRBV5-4 TGTGCCAGCAGCTTAACATCCGGCGAGCAGTACTTC CASSLTSGEQYF
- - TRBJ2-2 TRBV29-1 TGCAGCGTTGAGGGGGGCGGGGGAGAGGCGGCCACCGGGGAGCAGTTTTTT CSVEGGGGEAATGEQFF
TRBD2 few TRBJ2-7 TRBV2 TGTGCCAGCAGTGACGCCGGGGGGGGTAAGACTGGCTCCTACGAGCAGTACTTC CASSDAGGGKTGSYEQYF
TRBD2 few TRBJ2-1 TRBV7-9 TGTGCCAGCAGCGCCGGACTAGTCAATGAGCAGTTCTTC CASSAGLVNEQFF
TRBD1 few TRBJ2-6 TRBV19 TGTGCCAGTAGTCCCGGGACAGGGTCGCCTGGGGCCAACGTCCTGACTTTC CASSPGTGSPGANVLTF
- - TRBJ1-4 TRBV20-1 TGCAGTGCTAGCCGGGACCTAAATGAAAAACTGTCTTTT CSASRDLNEKLSF